The T cell receptor beta chain described here comes from a study of blood T cell repertoires in COVID-19 (dated by TCRdb to 2018 to 2020). For context, the study as a whole: The collaborator samples originated in the United States, Italy and Spain and spanned the acute and convalescent phases of COVID-19. The material from the prospective study consisted of cDNA or gDNA derived from T cells, B-cell-depleted T cells, or PBMCs. Subjects who had been exposed to COVID-19, were actively infected with it, or had recovered from it provided the deeply sampled blood TCRbeta repertoires that made up the dataset. A freely available public database, intended as a resource for researchers studying the immune response to SARS-CoV-2, is where the repertoires were released. The samples were drawn from two sources: the first 160 participants of the ongoing ImmuneRACE study, and 1,254 subjects contributed by 6 global collaborators. A de-identified subject ID, COVID-19 status, age in years and sex were almost always included in the sample metadata. Where available, HLA class I and class II types were taken from metadata supplied by the sample provider and were not determined by assay-based typing. What the study reported, not specific to this receptor: The quantity of clinical and demographic metadata differed by source and by participant and was supplied without curation.

As concerns this clone: Its binding antigen is unknown. Base-call qualities are not available, and no considerably larger clone is one nucleotide away.

TCRbeta CDR3 regions were amplified from genomic DNA by means of the immunoSEQ Assay, a bias-controlled multiplex PCR. The paper's processing steps were these. Nucleated cell counts per sample were estimated from amplification of reference gene primers within the assay. Sequence reads were collapsed and filtered to measure the absolute abundance of every unique TCRbeta CDR3 rearrangement. For each sample, productive Simpson clonality was calculated as the square root of Simpson's diversity index across productive rearrangements. As stored in TCRdb, this immuneACCESS dataset retains in-frame rearrangements with V and J assigned. A fraction of the clones does not appear; measured against another copy, unresolved V genes explain less than half of the discrepancy, and the remainder lacks a known reason. For V, J and clone size, that table is used; D and trimming come from the DNA. A total of 220,000 or so clones appear in this sample, 80% to 85% of them only once. The leading ten clones occupy about 5.1% of the sample.

The V end gives up 6 bases and the J end 0 bases, leaving 9 bases in the junction not matched to a gene. From cysteine to phenylalanine, the CDR3 is 17 amino acids long. Only the CDR3 region is kept as DNA, spanning 51 bases read in frame from base 1. From the germline V gene, CDR1 is MNHEY and CDR2 is SVGEGT. Samples from volunteer blood donors who had recovered from COVID-19 were contributed by a second Seattle source. Whole blood was collected in K2EDTA tubes by collaborating institutions according to the institutions' own protocols. Collaborator samples were shipped for TCRbeta analysis as frozen whole blood, isolated PBMCs, or DNA extracted from either sample type.

The TCR sequence derives from a woman aged 60 to 75 who had recovered from COVID-19. Source material: peripheral blood. The V gene is TRBV6-2 or TRBV6-3 and the J gene is TRBJ2-4; 9 junctional bases match TRBD1. The sequence in DNA is TGTGCCAGCAGCCCTTGGACAGGGGCGGTAGCCAAAAACATTCAGTACTTC. This is translated as CASSPWTGAVAKNIQYF.